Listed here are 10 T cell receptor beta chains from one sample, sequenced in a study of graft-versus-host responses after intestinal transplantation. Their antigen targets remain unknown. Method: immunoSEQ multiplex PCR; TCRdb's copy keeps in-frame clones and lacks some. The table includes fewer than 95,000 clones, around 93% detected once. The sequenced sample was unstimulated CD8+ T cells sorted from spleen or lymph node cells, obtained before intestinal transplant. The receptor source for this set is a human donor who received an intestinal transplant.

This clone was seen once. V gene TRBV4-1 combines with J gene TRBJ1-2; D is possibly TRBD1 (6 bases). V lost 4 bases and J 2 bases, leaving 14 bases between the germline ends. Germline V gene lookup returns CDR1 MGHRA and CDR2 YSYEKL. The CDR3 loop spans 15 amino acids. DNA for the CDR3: TGCGCCAGCAGCCCGGCGGCCGGACAGAACTATGGCTACACCTTC. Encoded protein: CASSPAAGQNYGYTF.

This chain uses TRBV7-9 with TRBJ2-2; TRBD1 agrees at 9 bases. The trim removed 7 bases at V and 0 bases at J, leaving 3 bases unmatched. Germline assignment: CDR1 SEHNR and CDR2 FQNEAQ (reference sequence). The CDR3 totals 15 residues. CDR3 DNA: TGTGCCAGCACCCGACAGGGGGCGAACACCGGGGAGCTGTTTTTT. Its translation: CASTRQGANTGELFF. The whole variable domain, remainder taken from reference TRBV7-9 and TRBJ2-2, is DTGVSQNPRHKITKRGQNVTFRCDPISEHNRLYWYRQTLGQGPEFLTYFQNEAQLEKSRLLSDRFSAERPKGSFSTLEIQRTEQGDSAMYLCASTRQGANTGELFFGEGSRLTVL.

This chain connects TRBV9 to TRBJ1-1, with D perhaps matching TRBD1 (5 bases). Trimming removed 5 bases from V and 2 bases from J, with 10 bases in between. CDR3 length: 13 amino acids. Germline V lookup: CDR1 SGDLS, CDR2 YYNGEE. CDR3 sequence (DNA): TGTGCCAGCAGTTCGACAGCTAACACTGAAGCTTTCTTT. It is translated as CASSSTANTEAFF.

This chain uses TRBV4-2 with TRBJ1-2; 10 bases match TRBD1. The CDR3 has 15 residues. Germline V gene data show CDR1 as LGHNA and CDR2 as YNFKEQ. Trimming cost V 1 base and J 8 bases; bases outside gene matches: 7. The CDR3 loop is CASSQGGTGVEGYTF. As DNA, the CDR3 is TGTGCCAGCAGCCAAGGGGGGACAGGGGTTGAGGGCTACACCTTC.

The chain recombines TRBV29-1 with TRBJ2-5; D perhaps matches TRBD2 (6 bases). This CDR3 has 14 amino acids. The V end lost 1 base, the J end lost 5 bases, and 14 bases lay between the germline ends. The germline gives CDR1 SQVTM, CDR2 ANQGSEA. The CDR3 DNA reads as TGCAGCGTTGAAGGGCGGGACGGTCCGGAGACCCAGTACTTC. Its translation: CSVEGRDGPETQYF.

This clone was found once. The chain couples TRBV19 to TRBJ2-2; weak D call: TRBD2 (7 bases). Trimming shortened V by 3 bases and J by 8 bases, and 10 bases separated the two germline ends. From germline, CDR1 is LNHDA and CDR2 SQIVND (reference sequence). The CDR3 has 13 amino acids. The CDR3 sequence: CASSMGGQGELFF. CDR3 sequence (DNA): TGTGCCAGTAGTATGGGGGGGCAGGGGGAGCTGTTTTTT. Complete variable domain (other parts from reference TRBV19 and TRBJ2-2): DGGITQSPKYLFRKEGQNVTLSCEQNLNHDAMYWYRQDPGQGLRLIYYSQIVNDFQKGDIAEGYSVSREKKESFPLTVTSAQKNPTAFYLCASSMGGQGELFFGEGSRLTVL.

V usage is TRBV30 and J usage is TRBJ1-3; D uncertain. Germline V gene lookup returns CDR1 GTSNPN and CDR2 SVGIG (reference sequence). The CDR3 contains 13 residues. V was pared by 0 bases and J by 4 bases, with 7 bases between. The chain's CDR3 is CAWSVLSGNTIYF. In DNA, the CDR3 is TGTGCCTGGAGTGTACTTTCCGGAAACACCATATATTTT.

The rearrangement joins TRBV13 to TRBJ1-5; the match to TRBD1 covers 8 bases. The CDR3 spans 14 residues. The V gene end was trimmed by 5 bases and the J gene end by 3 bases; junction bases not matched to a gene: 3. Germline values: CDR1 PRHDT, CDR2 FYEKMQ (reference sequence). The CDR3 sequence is CASSTGQVNQPQHF. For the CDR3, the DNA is TGTGCCAGCAGCACGGGACAGGTCAATCAGCCCCAGCATTTT.

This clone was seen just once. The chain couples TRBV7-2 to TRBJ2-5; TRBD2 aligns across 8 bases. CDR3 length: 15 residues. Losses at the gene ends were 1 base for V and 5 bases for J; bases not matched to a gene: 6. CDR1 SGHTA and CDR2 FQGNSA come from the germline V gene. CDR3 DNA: TGTGCCAGCAGCTTAGTACGGGGGGGCAGTGAGACCCAGTACTTC. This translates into CASSLVRGGSETQYF.

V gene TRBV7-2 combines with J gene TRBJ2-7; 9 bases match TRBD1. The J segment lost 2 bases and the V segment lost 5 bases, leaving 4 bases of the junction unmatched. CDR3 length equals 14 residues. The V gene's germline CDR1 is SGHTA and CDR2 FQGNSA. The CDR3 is CASSPQGAAYEQYF. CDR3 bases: TGTGCCAGCAGCCCACAGGGGGCCGCCTACGAGCAGTACTTC.